This T cell receptor beta chain was sequenced for a study of T cells in Graves' hyperthyroidism and ophthalmopathy. Study-wide findings and caveats: A model of 13 V-J pairs discriminated ophthalmopathy from stable hyperthyroidism. Peripheral blood also featured most of the thyroid clonotypes expanded above 0.001.

Among the patients, aged 18 to 65, hyperthyroidism was newly diagnosed and had lasted under 2 months. Any patient presenting with uncontrolled infection, other autoimmune disease, pregnancy or lactation was left out. There were TCR beta CDR3 regions amplified from RNA transcripts. In the first-round RT-PCR of the TCR CDR3, the HTBI primer set was used. TCRdb passed the multiplex PCR reads through MiXCR, listing each CDR3 protein once. The sample has hundreds of thousands of distinct CDR3 sequences; 46% are singletons. About this clonotype itself: The antigen remains undetermined.

Germline CDR1 is SGHTA and CDR2 is FQGNSA. CDR3 size: 16 residues. The V gene lost 1 base and the J gene lost 5 bases, with 18 bases spanning the gap. The receptor's source is a woman aged 18-29 years with Graves' hyperthyroidism. The J gene is TRBJ2-7, the V gene TRBV7-2, with D maybe TRBD2 (7 bases). Input material: peripheral blood or thyroid tissue (not recorded which). As DNA, the CDR3 is TGTGCCAGCAGCTTAGGGACTAGGGGGAGGTCCCACGAGCAGTACTTC. The encoded protein is CASSLGTRGRSHEQYF.